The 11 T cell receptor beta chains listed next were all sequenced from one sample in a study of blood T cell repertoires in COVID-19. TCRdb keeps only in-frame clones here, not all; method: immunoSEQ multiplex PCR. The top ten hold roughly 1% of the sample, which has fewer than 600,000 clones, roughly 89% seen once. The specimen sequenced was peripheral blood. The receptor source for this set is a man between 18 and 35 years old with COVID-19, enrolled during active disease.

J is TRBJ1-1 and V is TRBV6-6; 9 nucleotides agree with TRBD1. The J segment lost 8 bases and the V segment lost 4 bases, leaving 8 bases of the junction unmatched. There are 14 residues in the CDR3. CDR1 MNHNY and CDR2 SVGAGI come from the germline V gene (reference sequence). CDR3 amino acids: CASSLATGGMEAFF. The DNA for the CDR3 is TGTGCCAGCAGTTTAGCGACAGGGGGGATGGAAGCTTTCTTT.

CDR3 sequence reads: CASSLDCGNEQYF. As DNA, the CDR3 is TGTGCCAGCAGCCTTGACTGCGGCAACGAGCAGTACTTC. The genes are TRBV12-1 and TRBJ2-7; no check of the table's D call, TRBD2, against the DNA was made. TRBV12-1 is deemed a pseudogene. The CDR3 runs 13 residues.

DNA of the CDR3: TGTGCCAGCACCGGGACAGGGGGCTTCGGCACTGAAGCTTTCTTT. Translation gives CASTGTGGFGTEAFF. The V gene is TRBV2, the J gene TRBJ1-1; 12 nucleotides line up with TRBD1. This CDR3 comprises 15 residues. CDR1 and CDR2 (germline): SNHLY, FYNNEI. With 7 bases clipped from V and 4 bases from J, the junction kept 7 bases outside the gene matches.

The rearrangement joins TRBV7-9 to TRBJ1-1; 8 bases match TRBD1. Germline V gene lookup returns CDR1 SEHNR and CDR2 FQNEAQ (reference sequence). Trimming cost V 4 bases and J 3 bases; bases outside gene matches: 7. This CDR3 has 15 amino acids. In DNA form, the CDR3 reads TGTGCCAGCAGCTCTGTGGACAGGGTGCACACTGAAGCTTTCTTT. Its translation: CASSSVDRVHTEAFF.

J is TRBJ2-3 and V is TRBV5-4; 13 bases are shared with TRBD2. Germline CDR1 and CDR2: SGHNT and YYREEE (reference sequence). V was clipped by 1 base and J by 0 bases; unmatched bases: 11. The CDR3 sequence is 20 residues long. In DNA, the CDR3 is TGTGCCAGCAGCTTGTCGGGGAAACTAGCGGGAGGGGCTAGCACAGATACGCAGTATTTT. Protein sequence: CASSLSGKLAGGASTDTQYF.

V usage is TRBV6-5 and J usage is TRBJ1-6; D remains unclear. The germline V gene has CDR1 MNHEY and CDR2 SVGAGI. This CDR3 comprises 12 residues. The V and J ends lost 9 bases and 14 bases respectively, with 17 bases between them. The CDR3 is CASLVGRTTLHF. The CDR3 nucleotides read TGTGCCAGTCTGGTGGGGAGGACGACCCTCCACTTT.

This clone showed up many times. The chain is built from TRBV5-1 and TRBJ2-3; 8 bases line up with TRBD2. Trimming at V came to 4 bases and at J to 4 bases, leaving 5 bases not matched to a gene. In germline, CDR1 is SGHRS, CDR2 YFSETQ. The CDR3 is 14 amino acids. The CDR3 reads CASSPGGASDTQYF. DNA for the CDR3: TGCGCCAGCAGCCCCGGGGGGGCCTCAGATACGCAGTATTTT.

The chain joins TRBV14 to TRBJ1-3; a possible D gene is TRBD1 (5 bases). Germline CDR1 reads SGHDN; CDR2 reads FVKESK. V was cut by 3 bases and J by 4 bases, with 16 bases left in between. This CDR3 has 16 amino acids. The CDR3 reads CASSQSYRGKGNTIYF. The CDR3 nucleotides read TGTGCCAGCAGCCAGTCCTACCGGGGGAAAGGAAACACCATATATTTT.

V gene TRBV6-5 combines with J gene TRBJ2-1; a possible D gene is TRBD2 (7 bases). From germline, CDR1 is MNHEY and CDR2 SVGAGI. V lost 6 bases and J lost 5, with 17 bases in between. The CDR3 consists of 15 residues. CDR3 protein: CASREPGGAHNEQFF. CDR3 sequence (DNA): TGTGCCAGCAGGGAGCCGGGGGGCGCGCACAATGAGCAGTTCTTC.

The CDR3 spells CASSLEGVQPQHF. The CDR3, as DNA: TGCGCCAGCAGCTTGGAAGGGGTTCAGCCCCAGCATTTT. The chain has TRBV5-1 and TRBJ1-5; D may be TRBD1 (5 bases). The length of the CDR3 is 13 residues. Germline assignment: CDR1 SGHRS and CDR2 YFSETQ. V shed 0 bases and J shed 6 bases, with 7 bases lying between them. The full variable domain, rest sourced from reference TRBV5-1 and TRBJ1-5, is KAGVTQTPRYLIKTRGQQVTLSCSPISGHRSVSWYQQTPGQGLQFLFEYFSETQRNKGNFPGRFSGRQFSNSRSEMNVSTLELGDSALYLCASSLEGVQPQHFGDGTRLSIL.

CDR3 DNA: TGTGCCAGCAGCCCGACCCCACAGGGTGAGAACACTGAAGCTTTCTTT. Protein: CASSPTPQGENTEAFF. The V and J genes are TRBV7-6 and TRBJ1-1; TRBD1 is a possible D gene (6 bases). The CDR3 spans 16 residues. CDR1 SGHVS and CDR2 FNYEAQ come from the germline V gene. Trimming pared 5 bases from V and 1 base from J, leaving 17 bases between.